The 26 T cell receptor beta chains below all came from one sample that was sequenced in a study of blood T cell repertoires in COVID-19. The data were produced by immunoSEQ multiplex PCR, yet TCRdb's version contains in-frame clones alone and is incomplete. The sample lists 300,000 to 400,000 clones, 70% to 90% seen once, with about 2.3% in the top ten. The sample comprised peripheral blood. These receptor sequences come from a woman in her sixties or seventies with COVID-19, enrolled during active disease.

The chain recombines TRBV2 with TRBJ1-3; maybe TRBD1 (6 bases). The CDR3 is made up of 14 amino acids. Trimming stripped 8 bases from V and 0 bases from J, with 11 bases between. From germline, CDR1 is SNHLY and CDR2 FYNNEI. The CDR3 here is CASLRGVSGNTIYF. As DNA, the CDR3 is TGTGCCAGCCTCAGGGGAGTCTCTGGAAACACCATATATTTT. Together with reference TRBV2 and TRBJ1-3, the CDR3 gives the full variable domain: EPEVTQTPSHQVTQMGQEVILRCVPISNHLYFYWYRQILGQKVEFLVSFYNNEISEKSEIFDDQFSVERPDGSNFTLKIRSTKLEDSAMYFCASLRGVSGNTIYFGEGSWLTVV.

V is TRBV7-9 and J is TRBJ1-1; 7 positions agree with TRBD1. The CDR3 spans 14 residues. V lost 6 bases and J lost 0; bases outside the gene matches: 4. Germline V lookup: CDR1 SEHNR, CDR2 FQNEAQ (reference sequence). CDR3 residues: CASSSTGLNTEAFF. In nucleotides, the CDR3 is TGTGCCAGCAGTTCGACAGGGCTGAACACTGAAGCTTTCTTT. The whole variable domain, remainder taken from reference TRBV7-9 and TRBJ1-1, is DTGVSQNPRHKITKRGQNVTFRCDPISEHNRLYWYRQTLGQGPEFLTYFQNEAQLEKSRLLSDRFSAERPKGSFSTLEIQRTEQGDSAMYLCASSSTGLNTEAFFGQGTRLTVV.

A remark on this clone: A read error may account for a junction end that differs from germline. The chain couples TRBV7-7 to TRBJ2-5, with TRBD2 as a possible D gene (5 bases). The CDR3 covers 13 residues. Germline loops: CDR1 SSHAT, CDR2 FNYEAQ (reference sequence). CDR3 loop: CASSLVTGKTQYF. In DNA form, the CDR3 reads TGTGCTAGCAGCTTAGTCACCGGGAAGACCCAGTACTTC.

The V gene is TRBV9, the J gene TRBJ2-2; 11 bases match TRBD1. This CDR3 has 16 amino acids. V lost 6 bases to trimming and J lost 6 bases; unmatched junction nucleotides: 10. Germline V gene data show CDR1 as SGDLS and CDR2 as YYNGEE. The CDR3 DNA follows: TGTGCCAGCACCCAAAGGGACAGGGGGAGCGCCGGGGAGCTGTTTTTT. As protein: CASTQRDRGSAGELFF.

CDR3 residues: CASSPSGGGGNTIYF. The CDR3 DNA sequence: TGTGCCAGCTCACCGAGCGGGGGCGGAGGAAACACCATATATTTT. The chain recombines TRBV18 with TRBJ1-3; TRBD1 might be the D (6 bases). V was clipped by 3 bases and J by 4 bases, with 13 bases between them. This CDR3 spans 15 amino acids. CDR1 KGHSH and CDR2 LQKENI come from the germline V gene.

This clone occurred a few times. This chain joins TRBV7-9 and TRBJ1-5; D is uncertain. CDR1 is SEHNR, CDR2 FQNEAQ, per germline (reference sequence). Trimming stripped 1 base from V and 4 bases from J, with 5 bases between. The CDR3 loop spans 13 amino acids. CDR3 protein: CASSLGENQPQHF. In DNA, the CDR3 is TGTGCCAGCAGCTTAGGAGAGAATCAGCCCCAGCATTTT.

This clone was seen a single time. The rearrangement joins TRBV19 to TRBJ2-5, with 11 bases aligning to TRBD1. Germline V CDR1 and CDR2: LNHDA, SQIVND (reference sequence). The CDR3 is made up of 15 amino acids. The V and J ends lost 5 bases and 4 bases, in that order; junction bases with no gene match: 6. CDR3 nucleotides: TGTGCCAGTAGTGTGGACAGGGGGCGAATAGAGACCCAGTACTTC. It yields the protein CASSVDRGRIETQYF.

This clone showed up just a few times. The chain carries TRBV4-1 and TRBJ1-2; 8 bases map to TRBD1. Trimming cost V 0 bases and J 4 bases; bases outside gene matches: 7. Looked up from germline, CDR1 is MGHRA and CDR2 is YSYEKL. The CDR3 totals 16 residues. CDR3 amino acids: CASSQDFQTGAYGYTF. The DNA for the CDR3 is TGCGCCAGCAGCCAAGATTTCCAGACAGGGGCCTATGGCTACACCTTC.

J is TRBJ1-1 and V is TRBV13; 7 bases fit TRBD1. Germline assignment: CDR1 PRHDT and CDR2 FYEKMQ (reference sequence). V was clipped by 8 bases and J by 5 bases; unmatched bases: 14. The CDR3 is 15 residues long. The chain's CDR3 is CASGKKTGVRTEAFF. As DNA, the CDR3 is TGTGCCAGCGGAAAAAAAACAGGGGTAAGGACTGAAGCTTTCTTT.

This clone was seen just once. The chain links TRBV28 to TRBJ2-3; a weak D match, TRBD1 (6 bases). The germline V gene has CDR1 MDHEN and CDR2 SYDVKM. Trimming shortened V by 9 bases and J by 0 bases, and 10 bases separated the two germline ends. The CDR3 consists of 13 residues. CDR3 nucleotide sequence: TGTGCCAGTATACAGGGAAGCACAGATACGCAGTATTTT. It specifies CASIQGSTDTQYF.

The chain uses TRBV25-1 and TRBJ2-7; tentative D call: TRBD1 (6 bases). Trimming took 1 base from V and 6 from J, leaving 10 bases between them. This CDR3 comprises 13 residues. CDR1 MGHDK and CDR2 SYGVNS come from the germline V gene. CDR3 loop: CASSEWYRAEQYF. The CDR3 nucleotides read TGTGCCAGCAGTGAATGGTACAGGGCCGAGCAGTACTTC.

The rearrangement joins TRBV9 to TRBJ1-2, with 10 nucleotides matching TRBD1. The germline V gene encodes CDR1 SGDLS and CDR2 YYNGEE. The CDR3 is 17 amino acids. The CDR3 is CAPTRWGQGLFLYGYTF. The CDR3, as DNA: TGTGCACCAACCAGGTGGGGACAGGGGCTATTTCTCTATGGCTACACCTTC.

In this sample, this clone turned up a few times. The chain is built from TRBV19 and TRBJ2-2, with 8 bases aligning to TRBD2. The CDR3 spans 15 residues. Germline V gene sequence: CDR1 LNHDA, CDR2 SQIVND (reference sequence). The V gene end was trimmed by 3 bases and the J gene end by 3 bases; junction bases not matched to a gene: 3. CDR3 in DNA: TGTGCCAGTAGTATCGGGGGGGTCGACACCGGGGAGCTGTTTTTT. This gives the protein CASSIGGVDTGELFF.

The chain carries TRBV27 and TRBJ2-5, with D tentatively TRBD1 (6 bases). The CDR3 has 14 amino acids. In germline, CDR1 is MNHEY, CDR2 SMNVEV (reference sequence). The V gene lost 6 bases and the J gene lost 1 base, with 12 bases spanning the gap. The CDR3 DNA reads TGTGCCAGCAGGGGTGGACAGCCCCAAGAGACCCAGTACTTC. Translating gives CASRGGQPQETQYF.

The chain employs TRBV7-9 and TRBJ2-7; 8 positions match TRBD1. Germline V lookup: CDR1 SEHNR, CDR2 FQNEAQ (reference sequence). The CDR3 totals 15 residues. V lost 1 base to trimming and J lost 5 bases; unmatched junction nucleotides: 7. The CDR3 nucleotides read TGTGCCAGCAGCTTAGGCGCAGGGGGCTTTCACGAGCAGTACTTC. Amino acid sequence: CASSLGAGGFHEQYF.

Points on this clone: A read error may produce the germline difference seen at one junction end. The chain recombines TRBV7-7 with TRBJ2-1; TRBD1 agrees at 7 bases. This CDR3 spans 16 amino acids. CDR1 and CDR2 (germline): SSHAT, FNYEAQ (reference sequence). The CDR3 DNA follows: TGTGCTAGCAGCTCCCTTTCCGGGACAGCCTACAATGAGCAGTTCTTC. Protein product: CASSSLSGTAYNEQFF.

This CDR3 is CASSLALGGTGELFF. Written as DNA, the CDR3 is TGTGCCAGCAGCTTAGCGCTCGGGGGGACCGGGGAGCTGTTTTTT. The rearrangement links TRBV7-2 to TRBJ2-2; TRBD2 aligns across 7 bases. Germline assignment: CDR1 SGHTA and CDR2 FQGNSA. The CDR3 extends over 15 amino acids. Germline trimming cut 0 bases from V and 5 bases from J; bases unmatched to any gene: 3.

The chain recombines TRBV27 with TRBJ2-3; a possible D gene is TRBD2 (5 bases). V lost 6 bases, J lost 4 bases, and 17 bases lay in between. Germline V gives CDR1 MNHEY, CDR2 SMNVEV (reference sequence). There are 15 residues in the CDR3. CDR3 protein: CASRPYGVQPDTQYF. CDR3 bases: TGTGCCAGCAGGCCGTACGGGGTTCAGCCAGATACGCAGTATTTT.

The chain joins TRBV18 to TRBJ1-1; a possible D gene is TRBD1 (5 bases). The germline gives CDR1 KGHSH, CDR2 LQKENI. CDR3 length: 13 amino acids. Trimming stripped 3 bases from V and 8 bases from J, with 13 bases between. The CDR3 nucleotides are TGTGCCAGCTCACCTTGGAGGGGATGGGAAGCTTTCTTT. Its translation: CASSPWRGWEAFF. The variable domain in full, completed from reference TRBV18 and TRBJ1-1, reads NAGVMQNPRHLVRRRGQEARLRCSPMKGHSHVYWYRQLPEEGLKFMVYLQKENIIDESGMPKERFSAEFPKEGPSILRIQQVVRGDSAAYFCASSPWRGWEAFFGQGTRLTVV.

V usage is TRBV19 and J usage is TRBJ1-3, with D hard to call. Trimming took 0 bases from V and 2 from J, leaving 20 bases between them. The germline V gene encodes CDR1 LNHDA and CDR2 SQIVND (reference sequence). This CDR3 is 19 amino acids long. CDR3: CASSIDQPGVSTTGNTIYF. The DNA of the CDR3 is TGTGCCAGTAGTATAGATCAACCCGGGGTCTCAACTACTGGAAACACCATATATTTT.

This sequence joins TRBV5-1 and TRBJ1-2; a possible D gene is TRBD1 (5 bases). V lost 0 bases to trimming and J lost 1 base, with 7 bases between them. CDR1 and CDR2 (germline): SGHRS, YFSETQ. There are 14 residues in the CDR3. This CDR3 reads CASSLARDNYGYTF. The CDR3 region has the DNA TGCGCCAGCAGCTTGGCCAGGGATAACTATGGCTACACCTTC.

This chain connects TRBV6-5 to TRBJ1-2, with TRBD1 matching 9 bases. Germline V lookup: CDR1 MNHEY, CDR2 SVGAGI. The CDR3 covers 15 residues. Unmatched junction bases numbered 9, after V lost 5 bases and J lost 5 bases. The CDR3 DNA reads TGTGCCAGCAGTACCTGGACAGGGGTAAATTATGGCTACACCTTC. Its protein is CASSTWTGVNYGYTF.

The chain couples TRBV7-2 to TRBJ1-1; 8 bases line up with TRBD1. The germline CDR1 and CDR2 sequences are SGHTA and FQGNSA. Trimming removed 5 bases from V and 3 bases from J; junction bases left unmatched: 5. CDR3 length: 14 amino acids. For the CDR3, the DNA is TGTGCCAGCAGCCCGAACAGGGGGTACACTGAAGCTTTCTTT. It encodes CASSPNRGYTEAFF.

J is TRBJ2-3 and V is TRBV3-1 (or the pseudogene TRBV3-2); D possibly corresponds to TRBD2 (5 bases). The germline V gene encodes CDR1 LGHDT and CDR2 YNNKEL (reference sequence). V was cut by 4 bases and J by 0 bases, with 8 bases left in between. There are 14 residues in the CDR3. CDR3 DNA sequence: TGTGCCAGCAGCCCCCGGACTAGCACAGATACGCAGTATTTT. Translated, it gives CASSPRTSTDTQYF.

This rearrangement joins TRBV7-3 to TRBJ1-3; D remains ambiguous. Trimming cost V 4 bases and J 0 bases, with 7 bases left between them. CDR3 length equals 14 residues. Germline V lookup: CDR1 SGHTA, CDR2 FQGTGA. The CDR3 region is CASSSGFSGNTIYF. The DNA for the CDR3 is TGTGCCAGCAGCTCGGGTTTCTCTGGAAACACCATATATTTT.

V is TRBV6-5 and J is TRBJ2-7; possible D gene TRBD1, 7 bases. Germline V gives CDR1 MNHEY, CDR2 SVGAGI. The CDR3 consists of 14 residues. With 6 bases removed from V and 4 bases from J, the gap between germline ends came to 16 bases. The CDR3 spells CASRPQGGPYEQYF. The CDR3 DNA follows: TGTGCCAGCAGACCTCAGGGGGGTCCGTACGAGCAGTACTTC.